The 9 T cell receptor beta chains given below trace back to one sample, sequenced in a study of shared clonotypes between healthy human individuals. Only CD45RO-negative cells positively selected for CCR7 counted as naive CD8 cells, so terminally differentiated effector memory CD45RA+ cells were excluded. Clones were read by immunoSEQ multiplex PCR, and TCRdb kept only the in-frame ones, dropping some. The data hold more than 600,000 clones, with about 91% observed a single time. Sequenced: naive CD8+ T cells sorted from blood. These receptors were collected from a man aged 25-45 years in good health.

The rearrangement joins TRBV7-6 to TRBJ2-7; unclear D gene. Deletions cut 4 bases from V and 7 bases from J, with 17 bases between. The CDR3 runs 14 residues. Germline values: CDR1 SGHVS, CDR2 FNYEAQ. The CDR3 region is CASSSPPTMEEQYF. The CDR3 DNA sequence: TGTGCCAGCAGCTCACCTCCCACAATGGAAGAGCAGTACTTC. The complete variable domain, with remaining parts taken from reference TRBV7-6 and TRBJ2-7, reads GAGVSQSPRYKVTKRGQDVALRCDPISGHVSLYWYRQALGQGPEFLTYFNYEAQQDKSGLPNDRFSAERPEGSISTLTIQRTEQRDSAMYRCASSSPPTMEEQYFGPGTRLTVT.

The chain employs TRBV28 and TRBJ2-1; 12 nucleotides line up with TRBD2. The CDR3 sequence is 18 residues long. Germline V gene sequence: CDR1 MDHEN, CDR2 SYDVKM. The J segment lost 10 bases and the V segment lost 4 bases, leaving 17 bases of the junction unmatched. Here the CDR3 reads CASSSRGVLAGGELEQFF. The DNA of the CDR3 is TGTGCCAGCAGTTCCCGAGGGGTGCTAGCGGGAGGGGAATTGGAGCAGTTCTTC.

The V gene is TRBV6-1, the J gene TRBJ1-2; TRBD1 might be the D (6 bases). Germline CDR1 and CDR2: MNHNS and SASEGT. The CDR3 is 15 residues long. Trimming shortened V by 3 bases and J by 4 bases, and 15 bases separated the two germline ends. DNA for the CDR3: TGTGCCAGCAGTGACGGACAGTATGACCTCTATGGCTACACCTTC. This codes for CASSDGQYDLYGYTF.

This chain links TRBV9 with TRBJ1-2; TRBD1 matches 7 bases. Germline V gene lookup returns CDR1 SGDLS and CDR2 YYNGEE. The CDR3 is made up of 15 amino acids. The trim removed 4 bases at V and 5 bases at J, leaving 11 bases unmatched. CDR3 loop: CASSPSRDSFYGYTF. Written as DNA, the CDR3 is TGTGCCAGCAGCCCCAGTCGGGACAGTTTTTATGGCTACACCTTC.

The chain is built from TRBV5-1 and TRBJ1-2; unclear D gene. The germline V gene has CDR1 SGHRS and CDR2 YFSETQ. The CDR3 is made up of 15 amino acids. V was pared by 0 bases and J by 8 bases, with 17 bases between. CDR3 coding DNA: TGCGCCAGCAGCTTGGAAATGGGGAACCCTGGCGGCTACACCTTC. Translation gives CASSLEMGNPGGYTF.

This clone was seen a handful of times. This could be a read error, since a much larger clone is one nucleotide away. This chain connects TRBV2 to TRBJ2-7; D call uncertain. The CDR3 runs 11 residues. Trimming cost V 4 bases and J 3 bases, with 4 bases left between them. CDR1 and CDR2 (germline): SNHLY, FYNNEI. This CDR3 is CASSADYEQYF. CDR3 sequence (DNA): TGTGCCAGCAGTGCGGACTACGAGCAGTACTTC.

The chain joins TRBV7-2 to TRBJ2-5; D tentatively reads TRBD1 or TRBD2 (5 bases each). CDR3 size: 13 residues. Deletions cut 2 bases from V and 5 bases from J, with 9 bases between. Germline CDR1 is SGHTA and CDR2 is FQGNSA. The CDR3 nucleotides are TGTGCCAGCAGCTTATGGGGGTCGGAGACCCAGTACTTC. Translating gives CASSLWGSETQYF.

The V gene is TRBV19, the J gene TRBJ2-1; D is possibly TRBD1 or TRBD2 (5 bases each). V shed 0 bases and J shed 0 bases, with 15 bases lying between them. The CDR3 runs to 18 residues. Germline CDR1 and CDR2: LNHDA and SQIVND (reference sequence). CDR3 coding DNA: TGTGCCAGTAGTATAGATGGCAGGGACGTTGCCTCCTACAATGAGCAGTTCTTC. It yields the protein CASSIDGRDVASYNEQFF.

This chain links TRBV28 with TRBJ2-7, with 13 bases identical to TRBD2. Looked up from germline, CDR1 is MDHEN and CDR2 is SYDVKM. This CDR3 comprises 17 residues. J lost 1 base, V lost 4 bases, and 7 bases had no gene match. This CDR3 reads CASSYGLAGAASYEQYF. The CDR3 bases are TGTGCCAGCAGTTACGGACTAGCGGGAGCGGCGTCCTACGAGCAGTACTTC.